Following are 3 T cell receptor beta chains from one sample sequenced in a study of graft-versus-host responses after intestinal transplantation. Sequencing used immunoSEQ multiplex PCR; TCRdb keeps in-frame clones, though not all of them. The table lists about 97,000 clones, 75% to 95% of them singletons, with 15% to 20% in the top ten. This sample comprised PBMCs, obtained around 450 days after intestinal transplant. The source of these receptors is a human patient who received an intestinal transplant, so some T cells may come from the graft donor.

The CDR3 DNA reads as TGTGCCAGTACCCCTTGGGGGTTCCGGGGGAACACTGAAGCTTTCTTT. It codes for CASTPWGFRGNTEAFF. The chain uses TRBV19 and TRBJ1-1; tentatively, D is TRBD1 (5 bases). The CDR3 contains 16 residues. The germline V gene has CDR1 LNHDA and CDR2 SQIVND (reference sequence). The germline V and J ends were trimmed by 7 bases and 1 base, with 19 bases remaining between them. Full variable domain (missing parts from reference TRBV19 and TRBJ1-1): DGGITQSPKYLFRKEGQNVTLSCEQNLNHDAMYWYRQDPGQGLRLIYYSQIVNDFQKGDIAEGYSVSREKKESFPLTVTSAQKNPTAFYLCASTPWGFRGNTEAFFGQGTRLTVV.

This clone was observed a few times. The V call is TRBV19, the J call TRBJ1-3; tentative D call: TRBD1 (6 bases). V lost 5 bases and J 0 bases, leaving 17 bases between the germline ends. The CDR3 is 17 residues long. Germline V gene lookup returns CDR1 LNHDA and CDR2 SQIVND (reference sequence). The CDR3 coding sequence is TGTGCCAGTAGTGTCCTCCAAACAGGGTTCTCTGGAAACACCATATATTTT. Protein: CASSVLQTGFSGNTIYF. The full variable domain, rest sourced from reference TRBV19 and TRBJ1-3, is DGGITQSPKYLFRKEGQNVTLSCEQNLNHDAMYWYRQDPGQGLRLIYYSQIVNDFQKGDIAEGYSVSREKKESFPLTVTSAQKNPTAFYLCASSVLQTGFSGNTIYFGEGSWLTVV.

The table lists this clone with a count of one. The chain employs TRBV6-1 and TRBJ1-1, with a weak D call TRBD1 (5 bases). The V end was cut by 3 bases, the J end by 8 bases, with 13 bases between. This CDR3 is built from 13 residues. Germline CDR1 is MNHNS and CDR2 is SASEGT. The CDR3 loop is CASSDPGTLEAFF. For the CDR3, the DNA is TGTGCCAGCAGTGATCCAGGGACCCTAGAAGCTTTCTTT.